Following are 20 T cell receptor beta chains from one sample sequenced in a study of intratumoral heterogeneity in liver cancer. Each tumour sample represents a distinct, spatially separated region of the hepatocellular carcinoma nodule. Here immunoSEQ multiplex PCR was the method, and the copy in TCRdb shows in-frame clones only, minus some. The sample has roughly 7,000 clones, around 50% seen once. The sequencing here drew on tumor tissue, taken before any cancer treatment. The receptors here all came from a man between 65 and 85 years old with hepatocellular carcinoma.

This rearrangement joins TRBV2 to TRBJ2-7, with 7 bases identical to TRBD2. The CDR3 covers 15 residues. The V and J ends lost 8 bases and 2 bases, in that order; junction bases with no gene match: 12. Germline assignment: CDR1 SNHLY and CDR2 FYNNEI. The CDR3 loop reads CASPSGRAPTYEQYF. In DNA form, the CDR3 reads TGTGCCAGCCCCTCGGGGAGGGCCCCTACCTACGAGCAGTACTTC.

This clone has a handful of counts. The chain combines TRBV12-5 with TRBJ2-3; TRBD1 matches at 11 bases. This CDR3 has 15 residues. The junction had 5 bases not matched to a gene; V was cut back by 5 bases and J by 4 bases. From germline, CDR1 is LGHNT and CDR2 FRNRAP. This chain's CDR3 is CASGGQGAAADTQYF. The CDR3 nucleotides read TGTGCTAGTGGTGGACAGGGGGCAGCGGCAGATACGCAGTATTTT. Supplemented by reference TRBV12-5 and TRBJ2-3, the full variable domain reads DARVTQTPRHKVTEMGQEVTMRCQPILGHNTVFWYRQTMMQGLELLAYFRNRAPLDDSGMPKDRFSAEMPDATLATLKIQPSEPRDSAVYFCASGGQGAAADTQYFGPGTRLTVL.

The genes are TRBV7-8 and TRBJ2-7; 10 bases align to TRBD1. Germline trimming cut 4 bases from V and 2 bases from J; bases unmatched to any gene: 2. Germline CDR1 reads SGHVS; CDR2 reads FQNEAQ. This CDR3 is 14 amino acids long. CDR3 bases: TGTGCCAGCAGCTACGACAGGGGGCCCTACGAGCAGTACGTC. It is translated as CASSYDRGPYEQYV.

The chain employs TRBV19 and TRBJ2-7, with 9 bases matching TRBD1. This CDR3 is 16 amino acids long. The germline V gene has CDR1 LNHDA and CDR2 SQIVND (reference sequence). The J segment lost 4 bases and the V segment lost 5 bases, leaving 12 bases of the junction unmatched. In nucleotides, the CDR3 is TGTGCCAGTAGTCCGGACGGAGGACAGGGGCGGTACGAGCAGTACTTC. Amino acids: CASSPDGGQGRYEQYF.

This clone was recorded once. The rearrangement uses TRBV20-1 and TRBJ2-5, with D unclear. V shed 6 bases and J shed 5 bases, with 10 bases lying between them. This CDR3 contains 11 residues. Germline CDR1 reads DFQATT; CDR2 reads SNEGSKA (reference sequence). As DNA, the CDR3 is TGCAGTGCCAGAATCGGGGAGACCCAGTACTTC. Residues: CSARIGETQYF.

This clone is labeled as medium-sized. The V and J genes are TRBV29-1 and TRBJ1-2, with D tentatively TRBD1 (5 bases). The CDR3 length is 13 residues. V was shortened by 4 bases and J by 4 bases, with 13 bases between the two germline ends. Germline values: CDR1 SQVTM, CDR2 ANQGSEA. This chain's CDR3 is CSVATDRLYGYTF. CDR3 nucleotides: TGCAGCGTTGCCACCGACAGACTCTATGGCTACACCTTC.

The chain couples TRBV14 to TRBJ2-3; D not certain. The CDR3 is made up of 15 amino acids. Looked up from germline, CDR1 is SGHDN and CDR2 is FVKESK. V dropped 4 bases and J dropped 7 bases, with 18 bases sitting between them. CDR3 bases: TGTGCCAGCAGCCGAAAGTGGGCTCAAAGTAATACGCAGTATTTT. Protein: CASSRKWAQSNTQYF.

The genes are TRBV2 and TRBJ1-2; D is unclear. The CDR3 has 11 amino acids. The ends were cut back, 6 bases at V and 7 bases at J, with 9 bases in the middle. The V gene's germline CDR1 is SNHLY and CDR2 FYNNEI. The DNA of the CDR3 is TGTGCCAGCAGGACCGGAATTGGCTACACCTTC. Amino acid sequence: CASRTGIGYTF.

This clone was seen a few times. This chain joins TRBV2 and TRBJ2-6, with D unclear. From germline, CDR1 is SNHLY and CDR2 FYNNEI. The CDR3 has 16 residues. The V end was cut by 6 bases, the J end by 0 bases, with 12 bases between. CDR3 in DNA: TGTGCCAGCAGAGATTCGGGTCGCTCTGGGGCCAACGTCCTGACTTTC. Amino acids: CASRDSGRSGANVLTF. Using reference TRBV2 and TRBJ2-6 for the parts outside the CDR3, the full variable domain is EPEVTQTPSHQVTQMGQEVILRCVPISNHLYFYWYRQILGQKVEFLVSFYNNEISEKSEIFDDQFSVERPDGSNFTLKIRSTKLEDSAMYFCASRDSGRSGANVLTFGAGSRLTVL.

Judged by abundance, this clone is medium-sized. The chain links TRBV5-1 to TRBJ2-2, with D tentatively TRBD2 (5 bases). Germline V CDR1 and CDR2: SGHRS, YFSETQ. The CDR3 length is 15 residues. V lost 0 bases to trimming and J lost 2 bases, with 8 bases between them. The CDR3 loop is CASSLAEVNTGELFF. The CDR3 coding sequence is TGCGCCAGCAGCTTGGCGGAGGTTAACACCGGGGAGCTGTTTTTT.

The V and J genes are TRBV6-5 and TRBJ1-1; D unresolved. In germline, CDR1 is MNHEY, CDR2 SVGAGI. The CDR3 spans 14 residues. V lost 0 bases and J 0 bases, leaving 5 bases between the germline ends. CDR3 protein: CASSYSGMNTEAFF. Here the CDR3 DNA reads TGTGCCAGCAGTTACTCAGGAATGAACACTGAAGCTTTCTTT.

V gene TRBV6-5 combines with J gene TRBJ2-7; TRBD1 aligns across 9 bases. The CDR3 consists of 14 residues. The germline V gene has CDR1 MNHEY and CDR2 SVGAGI. The junction had 5 bases not matched to a gene; V was cut back by 5 bases and J by 3 bases. The CDR3, as DNA: TGTGCCAGCAGTCAAACGACAGGGGGCTACGAGCAGTACTTC. It encodes CASSQTTGGYEQYF.

CDR3 DNA sequence: TGTGCCATCACCCCCCAGGCGGGACAACAGGGTGGGACTGAAGCTTTCTTT. This encodes CAITPQAGQQGGTEAFF. The chain has TRBV10-3 and TRBJ1-1; possibly TRBD1 for D (6 bases). The length of the CDR3 is 17 residues. Germline lookup yields CDR1 ENHRY and CDR2 SYGVKD. Trimming took off 7 bases at V and 5 bases at J, with 26 bases between the two ends.

By proportion, this clone is large (0.1 to 1%). This chain connects TRBV15 to TRBJ1-5; the match to TRBD1 covers 7 bases. There are 18 residues in the CDR3. CDR1 is LNHNV, CDR2 YYDKDF, per germline (reference sequence). The junction had 14 bases not matched to a gene; V was cut back by 6 bases and J by 0 bases. The CDR3 nucleotides are TGTGCCACCAGGACAACAGGGGACTCGGATTATAGCAATCAGCCCCAGCATTTT. Its protein is CATRTTGDSDYSNQPQHF.

The gene calls are TRBV7-9 and TRBJ2-5, with D possibly being TRBD2 (5 bases). Trimming stripped 6 bases from V and 7 bases from J, with 18 bases between. Germline CDR1 SEHNR, CDR2 FQNEAQ (reference sequence). This CDR3 contains 14 residues. The CDR3 loop reads CASSPNGNSGTQYF. In DNA form, the CDR3 reads TGTGCCAGCAGTCCTAACGGAAACAGCGGGACCCAGTACTTC.

The rearrangement joins TRBV7-9 to TRBJ2-1; 15 bases agree with TRBD2. The junction had 3 bases not matched to a gene; V was cut back by 0 bases and J by 6 bases. This CDR3 contains 17 residues. Germline CDR1 is SEHNR and CDR2 is FQNEAQ (reference sequence). The DNA of the CDR3 is TGTGCCAGCAGCTTAGCCCAGGGACTAGCGGGGGGCAATGAGCAGTTCTTC. Translation: CASSLAQGLAGGNEQFF.

The chain uses TRBV4-1 and TRBJ1-2; D gene ambiguous. Germline V gene sequence: CDR1 MGHRA, CDR2 YSYEKL. Trimming took 5 bases from V and 6 from J, leaving 19 bases between them. The CDR3 sequence is 15 residues long. CDR3: CASSSSLFRADGYTF. The DNA for the CDR3 is TGCGCCAGCAGCTCCTCCTTGTTCCGGGCGGATGGCTACACCTTC.

The rearrangement links TRBV9 to TRBJ1-1, with 10 bases matching TRBD1. The CDR3 is 15 amino acids. Germline loops: CDR1 SGDLS, CDR2 YYNGEE. V lost 0 bases and J lost 7; bases outside the gene matches: 6. CDR3 sequence: CASSVGVRTGGEAFF. Here the CDR3 DNA reads TGTGCCAGCAGCGTAGGGGTGAGGACAGGGGGTGAAGCTTTCTTT.

CDR3 region: CAISESLDRSMETQYF. DNA of the CDR3: TGTGCCATCAGTGAGTCGCTGGACAGGTCGATGGAGACCCAGTACTTC. The chain carries TRBV10-3 and TRBJ2-5; 7 bases agree with TRBD1. This CDR3 region has 16 residues. CDR1 ENHRY and CDR2 SYGVKD come from the germline V gene. J was trimmed by 5 bases and V by 0 bases; bases with no gene match: 9.

This clone is termed medium-sized (0.01 to 0.1%). The rearrangement uses TRBV28 and TRBJ1-3, with unresolved D. V lost 8 bases, J lost 4 bases, and 15 bases lay in between. CDR1 MDHEN and CDR2 SYDVKM come from the germline V gene. CDR3 length equals 14 residues. DNA of the CDR3: TGTGCCAGCGGAACCGCCTCCTGGGGAAACACCATATATTTT. Its protein is CASGTASWGNTIYF.